The rows below give T cell receptor beta chains drawn from one sample of a study of cytotoxic CD8 clonotypes in ibrutinib-treated CLL. The data were produced by immunoSEQ multiplex PCR, yet TCRdb's version contains in-frame clones alone and is incomplete. The top ten hold approximately 15% of the sample, which has 30,000 to 40,000 clones, 60% to 80% seen once. Sequences were derived from PBMCs, sampled at disease progression, from a patient treated with ibrutinib. The receptor source for this set is a human donor with chronic lymphocytic leukemia. The CDR3 runs from the conserved cysteine through the conserved F or W. A D gene is named only where the DNA matches it firmly. The size entry is marked missing in some rows and otherwise reads once, few, many or a size class.

abundance: NA; j_gene: TRBJ2-3; v_gene: TRBV2; d_gene: NA; CDR3nt: TGTGCCAGCAGTGTCTGGGGGCGTACAGATACGCAGTATTTT; CDR3aa: CASSVWGRTDTQYF
abundance: few; j_gene: TRBJ2-7; v_gene: TRBV5-1; d_gene: NA; CDR3nt: TGCGCCAGCAGCTTGGGGGGTGGGGATGCCTCCTACGAGCAGTACTTC; CDR3aa: CASSLGGGDASYEQYF
abundance: few; j_gene: TRBJ2-4; v_gene: TRBV10-2; d_gene: NA; CDR3nt: TGCGCCAGCAGTGGTTCCCCTCAGAAAGCCTCAGCCAAAAACATTCAGTACTTC; CDR3aa: CASSGSPQKASAKNIQYF
abundance: once; j_gene: TRBJ1-1; v_gene: TRBV5-1; d_gene: NA; CDR3nt: TGCGCCAGCAGCTCACAACCCGTGAACACTGAAGCTTTCTTT; CDR3aa: CASSSQPVNTEAFF
abundance: NA; j_gene: TRBJ1-6; v_gene: TRBV2; d_gene: NA; CDR3nt: TGTGCCAGCAGGGCCGGGACTGGGTCGAATTCACCCCTCCACTTT; CDR3aa: CASRAGTGSNSPLHF
abundance: NA; j_gene: TRBJ2-3; v_gene: TRBV9; d_gene: NA; CDR3nt: TGTGCCAGCAGCGAAAGGGGGTGGAGGACAGATACGCAGTATTTT; CDR3aa: CASSERGWRTDTQYF
abundance: NA; j_gene: TRBJ2-3; v_gene: TRBV9; d_gene: TRBD1; CDR3nt: TGTGCCAGCAGCGTCGGATTCGGGACAGGGGTAGATACGCAGTATTTT; CDR3aa: CASSVGFGTGVDTQYF
abundance: NA; j_gene: TRBJ2-7; v_gene: TRBV6-6; d_gene: NA; CDR3nt: TGTGCCAGCAGCCTCTACTCCTACGAGCAGTACTTC; CDR3aa: CASSLYSYEQYF
abundance: NA; j_gene: TRBJ1-1; v_gene: TRBV2; d_gene: TRBD1; CDR3nt: TGTGCCAGCAGGACACAGGGGTACGGCGCTTTCTTT; CDR3aa: CASRTQGYGAFF
abundance: NA; j_gene: TRBJ2-2; v_gene: TRBV27; d_gene: NA; CDR3nt: TGTGCCAGCAGTTTTAGCAGGGCGGGCGGGGAGCTGTTTTTT; CDR3aa: CASSFSRAGGELFF
abundance: NA; j_gene: TRBJ2-5; v_gene: TRBV2; d_gene: NA; CDR3nt: TGTGCCAGCAGTGAAGGTCGCCTAGACCTGGTAGTAGAGACCCAGTACTTC; CDR3aa: CASSEGRLDLVVETQYF
abundance: once; j_gene: TRBJ1-4; v_gene: TRBV2; d_gene: NA; CDR3nt: TGTGCCAGCAGGGGGGGCAGAACCAATGAAAAACTGTTTTTT; CDR3aa: CASRGGRTNEKLFF
abundance: NA; j_gene: TRBJ1-6; v_gene: TRBV15; d_gene: NA; CDR3nt: TGTGCCACCAGCAGAGACCGGGGGGACAATTCACCCCTCCACTTT; CDR3aa: CATSRDRGDNSPLHF
abundance: many; j_gene: TRBJ2-7; v_gene: TRBV5-6; d_gene: NA; CDR3nt: TGTGCCAGCGGGGGGCTAGCGGATTCCTACGAGCAGTACTTC; CDR3aa: CASGGLADSYEQYF
abundance: few; j_gene: TRBJ2-7; v_gene: TRBV6-5; d_gene: TRBD1; CDR3nt: TGTGCCAGCACCCAGGGGGCAGGGACTCTCGAGCAGTACTTC; CDR3aa: CASTQGAGTLEQYF
abundance: NA; j_gene: TRBJ2-3; v_gene: TRBV2; d_gene: TRBD2; CDR3nt: TGTGCCAGCGGTCGGGGGGGGCCATCAGATACGCAGTATTTT; CDR3aa: CASGRGGPSDTQYF
abundance: NA; j_gene: TRBJ2-7; v_gene: TRBV14; d_gene: TRBD1; CDR3nt: TGTGCCAGCAGCCGGCGACAGGGGGGGTACGAGCAGTACTTC; CDR3aa: CASSRRQGGYEQYF
abundance: NA; j_gene: TRBJ1-2; v_gene: TRBV25-1; d_gene: NA; CDR3nt: TGTGCCAGCAGTCCCGGGGCCCCAGGGTATGGCTACACCTTC; CDR3aa: CASSPGAPGYGYTF
abundance: NA; j_gene: TRBJ2-7; v_gene: TRBV29-1; d_gene: TRBD2; CDR3nt: TGCAGCGTCAGACTAGCGGCCTACGAGCAGTACTTC; CDR3aa: CSVRLAAYEQYF
abundance: NA; j_gene: TRBJ2-7; v_gene: TRBV6-6; d_gene: NA; CDR3nt: TGTGCCAGCAGTAGGAAAGGGCGGACCTACGAGCAGTACTTC; CDR3aa: CASSRKGRTYEQYF
abundance: NA; j_gene: TRBJ2-7; v_gene: TRBV19; d_gene: TRBD2; CDR3nt: TGTGCCACCGACGGGAGGCCGAACTCCTACGAGCAGTACTTC; CDR3aa: CATDGRPNSYEQYF
abundance: NA; j_gene: TRBJ1-6; v_gene: TRBV14; d_gene: NA; CDR3nt: TGTGCCAGCAGCCAAGCTCAGGGTGGGAATTCACCCCTCCACTTT; CDR3aa: CASSQAQGGNSPLHF
abundance: many; j_gene: TRBJ1-2; v_gene: TRBV1; d_gene: NA; CDR3nt: TGCACCAGCAGCGCAAGCCCACTCTATGGCTACACCTTC; CDR3aa: CTSSASPLYGYTF
abundance: NA; j_gene: TRBJ2-1; v_gene: TRBV11-3; d_gene: NA; CDR3nt: TGTGCCAGCAGCTTAGACGGGGCGTCCTACAATGAGCAGTTCTTC; CDR3aa: CASSLDGASYNEQFF